The T cell receptor beta chain described here comes from a study of glioma-infiltrating T cells. Broader study findings: Gliomas, especially low-grade, showed above-expected tissue-blood divergence; non-neoplastic patients showed below.

Worth noting for this clonotype: The antigen is undetermined. A read error may explain this, as a much larger clone is one base away.

TCR alpha and beta CDR3 regions were amplified from RNA using iRepertoire nested multiplex PCR. One-step reverse transcription and amplification started from about 100-400 ng of tissue mRNA or PBMC total RNA. In TCRdb, the multiplex PCR reads were re-called with MiXCR into one record per CDR3 protein. Here the sample spans about 180,000 distinct CDR3 sequences, about 40% being singletons. The CDR3 loop spans 12 amino acids. Trimming stripped 4 bases from V and 7 bases from J, with 9 bases between. Germline CDR1 KGHDR, CDR2 SFDVKD. The source of this sequence is a human donor with low-grade glioma or glioblastoma, undergoing nonglioma brain surgery, or in good health (not recorded which). The sequenced sample consisted of glioma tissue, nonneoplastic brain tissue, or PBMCs (not recorded which). V gene TRBV24-1 combines with J gene TRBJ2-5; a possible D gene is TRBD1 (5 bases). The CDR3 nucleotides are TGTGCCACCAGTGAAGGGGATGTGACCCAGTACTTC. It yields the protein CATSEGDVTQYF.